This is a list of T cell receptor beta chains from one sample in a study of shared clonotypes between healthy human individuals. Sequencing used immunoSEQ multiplex PCR; TCRdb keeps in-frame clones, though not all of them. The table records approximately 1.5 million clones, 97% to 99% of them present only once. The sequenced sample was naive CD4+ T cells sorted from blood. These receptor sequences come from a man under 40 in good health. Each CDR3 is given with its conserved first and last residue. A D gene is named only where the DNA matches it firmly. Expanded clones are given a class, and other clones once, few, many or no size at all.

TRBV18	TRBJ2-3	NA	TRBD2	CASSPLSGAGGSTDTQYF	TGTGCCAGCTCACCACTCAGTGGAGCGGGAGGATCCACAGATACGCAGTATTTT
TRBV4-2	TRBJ2-1	NA	TRBD2	CASSQAVYGGSNEQFF	TGTGCCAGCAGCCAAGCAGTTTACGGCGGGAGCAATGAGCAGTTCTTC
TRBV15	TRBJ1-1	NA	NA	CATSRGRYSEAFF	TGTGCCACCAGCAGAGGCCGCTATTCTGAAGCTTTCTTT
TRBV15	TRBJ2-3	NA	TRBD2	CATSRAGGGTDTQYF	TGTGCCACCAGCAGGGCGGGAGGCGGCACAGATACGCAGTATTTT
TRBV4-1	TRBJ2-6	NA	NA	CASSRGPLRTGANVLTF	TGCGCCAGCAGCCGCGGGCCACTCCGGACTGGGGCCAACGTCCTGACTTTC
TRBV27	TRBJ1-5	NA	TRBD1	CASRPPGTAYQPQHF	TGTGCCAGCAGACCTCCCGGGACAGCCTATCAGCCCCAGCATTTT
TRBV4-2	TRBJ2-2	NA	TRBD2	CASSQEQTSGSTGELFF	TGTGCCAGCAGCCAAGAACAGACTAGCGGGAGCACCGGGGAGCTGTTTTTT
TRBV6-5	TRBJ2-1	NA	TRBD2	CASSWGLATYNEQFF	TGTGCCAGCAGTTGGGGACTAGCGACCTACAATGAGCAGTTCTTC
TRBV9	TRBJ1-5	NA	NA	CASSVGASNQPQHF	TGTGCCAGCAGCGTGGGTGCTAGCAATCAGCCCCAGCATTTT
TRBV5-1	TRBJ2-3	NA	NA	CASSLAQEMSSTDTQYF	TGCGCCAGCAGCTTGGCCCAGGAGATGTCTAGCACAGATACGCAGTATTTT
TRBV5-1	TRBJ2-5	NA	TRBD2	CASSPPGTTQETQYF	TGCGCCAGCAGCCCACCCGGGACTACTCAAGAGACCCAGTACTTC
TRBV19	TRBJ1-2	NA	NA	CASSIHGSYGYTF	TGTGCCAGTAGTATCCACGGGTCCTATGGCTACACCTTC
TRBV10-1	TRBJ2-7	NA	NA	CASSESSSQLVEQYF	TGCGCCAGCAGTGAGTCGTCCAGCCAGTTGGTAGAGCAGTACTTC
TRBV2	TRBJ1-2	NA	NA	CASSGRGPNYGYTF	TGTGCCAGCAGTGGACGAGGCCCTAACTATGGCTACACCTTC
TRBV5-1	TRBJ2-5	NA	TRBD1	CASSFQGAQETQYF	TGCGCCAGCAGCTTCCAGGGGGCTCAAGAGACCCAGTACTTC
TRBV7-2	TRBJ2-5	NA	NA	CASKDARAQETQYF	TGTGCCAGCAAAGACGCGCGGGCCCAAGAGACCCAGTACTTC
TRBV29-1	TRBJ2-5	NA	TRBD2	CSVRLASGETQYF	TGCAGCGTTCGACTAGCGAGCGGGGAGACCCAGTACTTC
TRBV30	TRBJ1-4	once	TRBD1	CAWRQGAVEKLFF	TGTGCCTGGAGACAGGGGGCGGTTGAAAAACTGTTTTTT
TRBV29-1	TRBJ1-2	NA	NA	CSARDGGGYTF	TGCAGCGCTAGGGACGGAGGTGGCTACACCTTC
TRBV5-1	TRBJ2-7	NA	TRBD1	CASSLVLTGESPAYF	TGCGCCAGCAGCTTGGTGTTGACAGGGGAGAGCCCAGCCTACTTC
TRBV10-1	TRBJ1-2	NA	NA	CASSETVNYGYTF	TGCGCCAGCAGTGAAACAGTTAACTATGGCTACACCTTC
TRBV11-2	TRBJ2-7	NA	TRBD1	CASSLVAGQEPYEQYF	TGTGCCAGCAGCTTAGTAGCTGGACAGGAACCTTACGAGCAGTACTTC
TRBV2	TRBJ2-5	NA	TRBD2	CASTGPGGQETQYF	TGTGCCAGCACCGGCCCGGGGGGCCAAGAGACCCAGTACTTC
TRBV11-2	TRBJ1-1	NA	NA	CASRPNRGRTAEAFF	TGTGCCAGCAGACCCAACCGCGGGAGAACGGCTGAAGCTTTCTTT
TRBV5-1	TRBJ2-5	NA	NA	CASPLHEFQETQYF	TGCGCCAGCCCCCTACACGAATTCCAAGAGACCCAGTACTTC
TRBV5-6	TRBJ2-7	NA	NA	CASSLGQVRAHEQYF	TGTGCCAGCAGCTTGGGGCAGGTCCGTGCGCACGAGCAGTACTTC
TRBV28	TRBJ2-7	once	NA	CASSSPGDGSEQYF	TGTGCCAGCAGTTCCCCAGGGGATGGAAGCGAGCAGTACTTC
TRBV5-1	TRBJ2-1	NA	NA	CASSLAVGRSVNEQFF	TGCGCCAGCAGCTTGGCAGTCGGCAGGTCGGTGAATGAGCAGTTCTTC
TRBV6-5	TRBJ2-3	NA	TRBD1	CASSQDRGLDTQYF	TGTGCCAGCAGTCAAGACAGGGGGTTGGATACGCAGTATTTT
TRBV16	TRBJ1-5	NA	NA	CASSQSPGTNQPQHF	TGTGCCAGCAGCCAATCGCCAGGTACCAATCAGCCCCAGCATTTT
TRBV5-7	TRBJ1-5	NA	NA	CASSLGTDPSNQPQHF	TGTGCCAGCAGCTTGGGTACAGACCCTAGCAATCAGCCCCAGCATTTT
TRBV30	TRBJ2-1	NA	TRBD1	CAWGTGAWGSYNEQFF	TGTGCCTGGGGAACAGGGGCTTGGGGCTCCTACAATGAGCAGTTCTTC
TRBV5-1	TRBJ1-3	NA	NA	CASSQGLPNTIYF	TGCGCCAGCAGTCAAGGACTTCCGAACACCATATATTTT
TRBV28	TRBJ2-7	NA	TRBD2	CASSPRTSGPYEQYF	TGTGCCAGCAGTCCGAGGACTAGCGGCCCCTACGAGCAGTACTTC
TRBV12-5	TRBJ2-2	NA	NA	CASGFFPGSFTGELFF	TGTGCTAGTGGTTTTTTCCCGGGTTCTTTCACCGGGGAGCTGTTTTTT
TRBV5-1	TRBJ2-5	NA	NA	CASSFPRPGVQETQYF	TGCGCCAGCAGCTTCCCTCGACCGGGGGTTCAAGAGACCCAGTACTTC
TRBV5-4	TRBJ1-2	NA	NA	CASSLANGYYGYTF	TGTGCCAGCAGCTTGGCCAATGGGTACTATGGCTACACCTTC
TRBV16	TRBJ2-1	NA	NA	CASSQTDGTGYEQFF	TGTGCCAGCAGCCAAACCGACGGGACTGGGTATGAGCAGTTCTTC
TRBV7-2	TRBJ2-1	NA	NA	CASSWTPWGRPSYNEQFF	TGTGCCAGCAGCTGGACCCCCTGGGGCAGGCCCTCCTACAATGAGCAGTTCTTC
TRBV19	TRBJ2-1	NA	TRBD2	CASSNPTAPGLADNEQFF	TGTGCCAGTAGCAACCCCACCGCTCCGGGACTAGCGGACAATGAGCAGTTCTTC
TRBV9	TRBJ2-2	NA	NA	CASSVPTGELFF	TGTGCCAGCAGCGTCCCAACCGGGGAGCTGTTTTTT
TRBV25-1	TRBJ2-3	NA	NA	CASSDRGTVTDTQYF	TGTGCCAGCAGTGACAGGGGTACAGTCACTGATACGCAGTATTTT